This TCR beta chain was obtained from a study of blood T cell repertoires in COVID-19. About the study: Spain, Italy and the United States supplied samples that represented acute and convalescent COVID-19. Sources were T cells, B-cell-depleted T cells, or PBMCs; the material itself was cDNA or gDNA.

As originally analysed: Estimation of nucleated cell counts was performed using reference gene primer amplification. Clones were sequenced by immunoSEQ multiplex PCR, and TCRdb holds only the in-frame ones, with some missing. V and J calls and clone size are given by that table; D and trimming were obtained from the DNA. The sample contains about 33,000 clones, 80% to 90% of which appear only once. After removal of 5 bases from V and 5 bases from J, the junction contained 10 bases not matched to a gene. The germline CDR1 and CDR2 sequences are SEHNR and FQNEAQ (reference sequence). This CDR3 spans 15 amino acids.

The TCR was taken from a man aged 65 to 79 with acute or convalescent COVID-19. Sequenced input: peripheral blood. The V and J genes are TRBV7-9 and TRBJ1-2; 8 nucleotides align to TRBD1. The CDR3 region has the DNA TGTGCCAGCAGCGCTTCCCAGGGGGCTCGGTATGGCTACACCTTC. This gives the protein CASSASQGARYGYTF.